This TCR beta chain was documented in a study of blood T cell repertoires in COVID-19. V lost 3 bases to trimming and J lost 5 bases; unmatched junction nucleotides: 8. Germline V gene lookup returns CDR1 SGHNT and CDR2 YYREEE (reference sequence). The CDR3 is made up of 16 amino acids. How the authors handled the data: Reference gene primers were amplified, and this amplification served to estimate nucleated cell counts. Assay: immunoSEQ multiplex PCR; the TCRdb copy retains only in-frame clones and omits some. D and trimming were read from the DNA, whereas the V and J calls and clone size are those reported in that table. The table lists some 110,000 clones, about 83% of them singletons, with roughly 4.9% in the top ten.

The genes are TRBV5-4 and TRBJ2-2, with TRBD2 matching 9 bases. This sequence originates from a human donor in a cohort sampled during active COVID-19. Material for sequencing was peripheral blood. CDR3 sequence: CASSSASGLATGELFF. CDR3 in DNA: TGTGCCAGCAGCTCCGCATCCGGACTAGCGACCGGGGAGCTGTTTTTT. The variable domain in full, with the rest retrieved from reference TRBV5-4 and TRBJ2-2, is ETGVTQSPTHLIKTRGQQVTLRCSSQSGHNTVSWYQQALGQGPQFIFQYYREEENGRGNFPPRFSGLQFPNYSSELNVNALELDDSALYLCASSSASGLATGELFFGEGSRLTVL.